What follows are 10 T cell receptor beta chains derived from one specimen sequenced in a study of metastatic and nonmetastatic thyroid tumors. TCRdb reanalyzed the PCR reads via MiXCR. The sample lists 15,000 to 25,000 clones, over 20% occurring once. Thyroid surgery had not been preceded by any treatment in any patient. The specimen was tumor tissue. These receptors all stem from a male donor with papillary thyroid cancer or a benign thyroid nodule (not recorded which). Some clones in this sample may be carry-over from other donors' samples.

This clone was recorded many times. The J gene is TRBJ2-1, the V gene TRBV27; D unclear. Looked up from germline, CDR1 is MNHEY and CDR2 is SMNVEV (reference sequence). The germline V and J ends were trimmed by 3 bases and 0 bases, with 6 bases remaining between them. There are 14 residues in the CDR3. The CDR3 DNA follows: TGTGCCAGCAGTTTTTCTAACTCCTACAATGAGCAGTTCTTC. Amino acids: CASSFSNSYNEQFF.

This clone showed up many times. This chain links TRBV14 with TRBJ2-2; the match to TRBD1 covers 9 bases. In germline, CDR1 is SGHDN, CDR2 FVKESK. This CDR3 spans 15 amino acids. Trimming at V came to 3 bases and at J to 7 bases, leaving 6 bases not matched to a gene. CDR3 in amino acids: CASSQGQGLLGELFF. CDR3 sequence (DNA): TGTGCCAGCAGCCAGGGACAGGGCTTACTCGGGGAGCTGTTTTTT.

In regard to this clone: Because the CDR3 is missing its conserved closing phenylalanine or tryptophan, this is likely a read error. The CDR3 loop is CASSLAVQGARGNRPQHL. Here the CDR3 DNA reads TGTGCCAGCAGCTTAGCGGTACAGGGGGCAAGGGGCAATCGGCCCCAGCATTTA. This chain links TRBV7-2 with TRBJ1-5; the match to TRBD1 covers 9 bases. Germline loops: CDR1 SGHTA, CDR2 FQGNSA. The CDR3 is 18 residues long.

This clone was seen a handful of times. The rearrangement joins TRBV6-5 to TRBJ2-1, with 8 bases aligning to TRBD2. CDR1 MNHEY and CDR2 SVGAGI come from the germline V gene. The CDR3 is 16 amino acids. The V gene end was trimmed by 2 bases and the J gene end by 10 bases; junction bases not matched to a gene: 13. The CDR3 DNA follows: TGTGCCAGCAGTTACGGGCTAGCGGGCGGGGGGACGGAGCAGTTCTTC. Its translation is CASSYGLAGGGTEQFF.

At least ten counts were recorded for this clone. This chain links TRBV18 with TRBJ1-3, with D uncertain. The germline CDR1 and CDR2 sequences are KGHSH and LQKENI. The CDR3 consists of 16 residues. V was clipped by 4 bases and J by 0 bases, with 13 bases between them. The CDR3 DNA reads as TGTGCCAGCTCACTAACGACAACCAGCTCTGGAAACACCATATATTTT. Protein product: CASSLTTTSSGNTIYF.

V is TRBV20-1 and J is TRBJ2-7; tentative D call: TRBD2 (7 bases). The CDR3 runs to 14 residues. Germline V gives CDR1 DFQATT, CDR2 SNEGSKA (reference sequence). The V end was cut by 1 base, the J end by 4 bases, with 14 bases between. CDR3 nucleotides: TGCAGTGCTAGAGTTGGGGGGAGGGGGTACGAGCAGTACTTC. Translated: CSARVGGRGYEQYF.

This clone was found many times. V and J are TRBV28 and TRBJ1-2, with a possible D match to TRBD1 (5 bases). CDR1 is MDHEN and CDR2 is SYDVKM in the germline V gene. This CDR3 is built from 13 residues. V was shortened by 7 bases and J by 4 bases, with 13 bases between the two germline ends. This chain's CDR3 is CASTETGLYGYTF. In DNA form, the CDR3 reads TGTGCCAGCACCGAAACAGGACTCTATGGCTACACCTTC.

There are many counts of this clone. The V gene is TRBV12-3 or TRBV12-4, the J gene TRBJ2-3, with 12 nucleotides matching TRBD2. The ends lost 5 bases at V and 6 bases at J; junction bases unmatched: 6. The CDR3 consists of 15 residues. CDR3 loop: CASSPTGTSGDTQYF. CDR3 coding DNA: TGTGCCAGCAGTCCGACCGGGACTAGCGGGGATACGCAGTATTTT.

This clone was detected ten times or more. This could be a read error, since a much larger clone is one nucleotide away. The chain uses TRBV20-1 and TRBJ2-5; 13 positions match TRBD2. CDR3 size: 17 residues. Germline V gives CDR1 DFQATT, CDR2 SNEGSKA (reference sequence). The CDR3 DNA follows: TGCAGTGCGCATGGGACTAGCGGGACCAAAGTGGGAGAGACCCGGTACTTC. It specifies CSAHGTSGTKVGETRYF.

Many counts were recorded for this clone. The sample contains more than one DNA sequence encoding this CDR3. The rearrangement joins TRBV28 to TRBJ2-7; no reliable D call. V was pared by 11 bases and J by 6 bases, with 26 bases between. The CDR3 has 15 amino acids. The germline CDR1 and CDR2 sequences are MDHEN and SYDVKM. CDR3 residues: CASTPRAPGRSEQYF. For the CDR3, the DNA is TGTGCCTCCACTCCCCGGGCGCCTGGACGGAGCGAGCAGTACTTC.